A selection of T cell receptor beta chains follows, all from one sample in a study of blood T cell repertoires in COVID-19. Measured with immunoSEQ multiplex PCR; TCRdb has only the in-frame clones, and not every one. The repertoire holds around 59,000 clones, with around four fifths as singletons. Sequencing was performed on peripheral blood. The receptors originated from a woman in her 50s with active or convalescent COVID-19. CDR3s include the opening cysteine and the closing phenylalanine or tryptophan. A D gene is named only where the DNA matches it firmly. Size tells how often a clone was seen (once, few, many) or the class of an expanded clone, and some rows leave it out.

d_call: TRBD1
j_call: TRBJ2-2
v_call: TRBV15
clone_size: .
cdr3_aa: CATRRDSTTGELFF
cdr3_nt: TGTGCCACCAGAAGGGACAGCACCACCGGGGAGCTGTTTTTT

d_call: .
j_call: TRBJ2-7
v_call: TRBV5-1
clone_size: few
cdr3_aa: CASSLSGHYYEQYF
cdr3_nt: TGCGCCAGCAGCTTAAGCGGGCACTACTACGAGCAGTACTTC

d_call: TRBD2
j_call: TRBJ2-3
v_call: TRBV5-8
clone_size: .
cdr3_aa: CASSFLAGGLTDTQYF
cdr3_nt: TGTGCCAGCAGCTTTTTAGCGGGAGGTCTCACAGATACGCAGTATTTT

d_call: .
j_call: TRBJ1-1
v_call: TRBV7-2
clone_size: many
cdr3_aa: CASSFTATEAFF
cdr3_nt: TGTGCCAGCAGCTTTACAGCTACTGAAGCTTTCTTT

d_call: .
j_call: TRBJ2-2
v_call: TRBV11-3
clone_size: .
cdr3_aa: CASSSHSPGELFF
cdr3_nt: TGTGCCAGCAGCTCCCACAGCCCCGGGGAGCTGTTTTTT

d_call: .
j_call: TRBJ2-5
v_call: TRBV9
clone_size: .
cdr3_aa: CASSRSEETQYF
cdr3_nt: TGTGCCAGCAGCCGGAGCGAAGAGACCCAGTACTTC

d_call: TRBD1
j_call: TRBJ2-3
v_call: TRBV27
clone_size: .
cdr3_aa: CASSPPGTARAQYF
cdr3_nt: TGTGCCAGCAGTCCACCCGGGACAGCCAGGGCGCAGTATTTT

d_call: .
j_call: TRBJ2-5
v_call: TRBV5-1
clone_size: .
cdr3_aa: CASSLLSPRETQYF
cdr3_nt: TGCGCCAGCAGCCTCCTTAGTCCGCGGGAGACCCAGTACTTC

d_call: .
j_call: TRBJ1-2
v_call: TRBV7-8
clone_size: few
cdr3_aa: CASSQAGPRWGGYTF
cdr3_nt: TGTGCCAGCAGCCAGGCGGGACCTCGCTGGGGTGGCTACACCTTC

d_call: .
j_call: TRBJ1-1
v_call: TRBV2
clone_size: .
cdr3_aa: CASSVEGSWYVNTEAFF
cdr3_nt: TGTGCCAGCAGTGTAGAGGGTTCGTGGTATGTTAACACTGAAGCTTTCTTT